These 19 T cell receptor beta chains were sequenced from one sample in a study of cytomegalovirus exposure and HLA in healthy donors. With 60 Vbeta and 13 Jbeta primers, the PCR was carried out. Method: immunoSEQ multiplex PCR; TCRdb's copy keeps in-frame clones and lacks some. Of tens of thousands of clones listed, around 52% are singletons. Sequencing was done on a sample of PBMCs. The receptors come from a human donor in good health.

The chain carries TRBV18 and TRBJ1-5; 7 positions match TRBD1. Germline CDR1 reads KGHSH; CDR2 reads LQKENI. The CDR3 runs 17 residues. V lost 0 bases and J lost 4; bases outside the gene matches: 9. Written as DNA, the CDR3 is TGTGCCAGCTCACCACCTGGACAGGCAGTGGGTAATCAGCCCCAGCATTTT. Its translation: CASSPPGQAVGNQPQHF.

The chain carries TRBV5-1 and TRBJ1-1, with a possible D match to TRBD1 (5 bases). Trimming left V 5 bases short and J 0 bases short, with 17 bases between. Germline V lookup: CDR1 SGHRS, CDR2 YFSETQ. The CDR3 consists of 16 residues. DNA for the CDR3: TGCGCCAGCAGAGGGGAGGGTCCTATTATGAACACTGAAGCTTTCTTT. Translating it yields CASRGEGPIMNTEAFF.

This clone turned up a few times. The chain couples TRBV6-5 to TRBJ2-1; 7 nucleotides match TRBD1. The CDR3 loop spans 15 amino acids. V lost 5 bases and J lost 2; bases outside the gene matches: 6. Germline V gives CDR1 MNHEY, CDR2 SVGAGI. CDR3 in amino acids: CASSRGGTAYNEQFF. The CDR3 region has the DNA TGTGCCAGCAGTCGAGGTGGGACAGCCTACAATGAGCAGTTCTTC.

The chain couples TRBV4-2 to TRBJ1-1; 11 bases line up with TRBD1. The CDR3 runs to 15 residues. The V and J ends lost 4 bases and 6 bases, in that order; junction bases with no gene match: 7. Germline V gene data show CDR1 as LGHNA and CDR2 as YNFKEQ. The CDR3 nucleotides read TGTGCCAGCAGCCCCTATGGACAGGGGGCGGCTGAAGCTTTCTTT. Residues: CASSPYGQGAAEAFF.

The genes are TRBV7-9 and TRBJ2-1; no definite D call. With 2 bases removed from V and 9 bases from J, the gap between germline ends came to 14 bases. The CDR3 extends over 14 amino acids. CDR1 is SEHNR and CDR2 is FQNEAQ in the germline V gene (reference sequence). In DNA, the CDR3 is TGTGCCAGCAGCTTATCTAGTCCCCCGGTTGAGCAGTTCTTC. As protein: CASSLSSPPVEQFF.

In DNA, the CDR3 is TGTGCCAGCAGTTCCCTCCCCGGGGGCACTGAAGCTTTCTTT. Protein: CASSSLPGGTEAFF. V usage is TRBV6-5 and J usage is TRBJ1-1, with D maybe TRBD1 (5 bases). Germline CDR1 MNHEY, CDR2 SVGAGI. The V and J ends lost 4 bases and 4 bases respectively, with 13 bases between them. The CDR3 has 14 amino acids.

This sequence joins TRBV25-1 and TRBJ2-6; weak D call: TRBD2 (6 bases). In germline, CDR1 is MGHDK, CDR2 SYGVNS. Trimming cost V 3 bases and J 3 bases, with 12 bases left between them. This CDR3 spans 16 amino acids. CDR3 nucleotide sequence: TGTGCCAGCAGTGACCCTCCCGGGAGTGGGGCCAACGTCCTGACTTTC. Translated, it gives CASSDPPGSGANVLTF.

This clone was detected once. This rearrangement joins TRBV5-1 to TRBJ2-1; 10 nucleotides agree with TRBD2. The CDR3 runs to 15 residues. Per germline, CDR1 SGHRS and CDR2 YFSETQ. V lost 3 bases, J lost 2 bases, and 2 bases stayed unmatched. The CDR3 coding sequence is TGCGCCAGCAGCTGGACTAGCGGCACCTACAATGAGCAGTTCTTC. It translates to CASSWTSGTYNEQFF.

This clone was seen more than once but under ten times. The chain joins TRBV16 to TRBJ1-2, with D unclear. V was cut by 4 bases and J by 4 bases, with 10 bases left in between. The CDR3 loop spans 13 amino acids. Germline CDR1 KGHSY, CDR2 FQNENV. The CDR3 sequence is CASSRSYSYGYTF. In nucleotides, the CDR3 is TGTGCCAGCAGCCGAAGCTACAGCTATGGCTACACCTTC.

The chain joins TRBV4-1 to TRBJ2-1, with 10 bases matching TRBD1. In germline, CDR1 is MGHRA, CDR2 YSYEKL. J was trimmed by 9 bases and V by 4 bases; bases with no gene match: 12. The CDR3 covers 16 residues. The CDR3: CASSRNPGQGSGEQFF. As DNA, the CDR3 is TGCGCCAGCAGCCGTAACCCGGGACAGGGGTCCGGTGAGCAGTTCTTC.

CDR3 sequence (DNA): TGCGCCAGTACCGGGACAGCCAACACCGGGGAGCTGTTTTTT. Residues: CASTGTANTGELFF. The genes are TRBV5-1 and TRBJ2-2; 7 bases map to TRBD1. This CDR3 is 14 amino acids long. V dropped 8 bases and J dropped 2; count of bases not matched to a gene: 6. Per the germline V gene, CDR1 is SGHRS and CDR2 is YFSETQ.

The gene calls are TRBV5-5 and TRBJ2-2; D not certain. The CDR3 loop spans 15 amino acids. Germline lookup yields CDR1 SGHKS and CDR2 YYEKEE (reference sequence). V was pared by 3 bases and J by 5 bases, with 14 bases between. CDR3 sequence: CASSSTQVWTGELFF. For the CDR3, the DNA is TGTGCCAGCAGCTCCACGCAGGTTTGGACCGGGGAGCTGTTTTTT.

The chain links TRBV4-3 to TRBJ2-3; the D gene is possibly TRBD2 (7 bases). Per germline, CDR1 LGHNA and CDR2 YSLEER. The CDR3 has 16 amino acids. Trimming removed 6 bases at V and 2 bases at J, with 18 bases between. This chain's CDR3 is CASSGGAGVFTDTQYF. The CDR3 DNA reads TGCGCCAGCAGTGGGGGGGCCGGGGTTTTCACAGATACGCAGTATTTT.

This clone was observed a handful of times. The CDR3 region is CASSPPRRLFTGELFF. The DNA for the CDR3 is TGTGCCAGCAGCCCACCGCGGCGGCTTTTTACCGGGGAGCTGTTTTTT. This sequence joins TRBV7-8 and TRBJ2-2; D is uncertain. The germline V gene has CDR1 SGHVS and CDR2 FQNEAQ. The CDR3 contains 16 residues. V lost 5 bases, J lost 5 bases, and 18 bases lay in between.

The chain is built from TRBV7-9 and TRBJ1-2, with a tentative D call TRBD1 (6 bases). From germline, CDR1 is SEHNR and CDR2 FQNEAQ (reference sequence). V was shortened by 5 bases and J by 3 bases, with 13 bases between the two germline ends. The CDR3 length is 14 residues. The CDR3 spells CASSPGQPDYGYTF. The DNA of the CDR3 is TGTGCCAGCAGCCCAGGACAGCCCGACTATGGCTACACCTTC.

The chain is built from TRBV30 and TRBJ2-5, with D tentatively TRBD1 (5 bases). V was cut by 1 base and J by 1 base, with 7 bases left in between. In germline, CDR1 is GTSNPN, CDR2 SVGIG (reference sequence). The CDR3 sequence is 13 residues long. This chain's CDR3 is CAWSEQVQETQYF. CDR3 sequence (DNA): TGTGCCTGGAGTGAACAGGTCCAAGAGACCCAGTACTTC.

The chain links TRBV5-1 to TRBJ2-7; D not certain. CDR1 and CDR2 (germline): SGHRS, YFSETQ. The CDR3 runs to 14 residues. Trimming removed 2 bases at V and 0 bases at J, with 9 bases between. The CDR3 DNA reads as TGCGCCAGCAGCTTTGGCGGCAGCTCCTACGAGCAGTACTTC. Protein product: CASSFGGSSYEQYF.

This clone has more than one count but fewer than ten. The V gene is TRBV5-1, the J gene TRBJ1-1; D is unresolved. CDR3 length: 13 residues. Germline CDR1 and CDR2: SGHRS and YFSETQ. The ends were cut back, 6 bases at V and 0 bases at J, with 9 bases in the middle. DNA for the CDR3: TGCGCCAGCACGCTGGCAATGAACACTGAAGCTTTCTTT. Amino acids: CASTLAMNTEAFF.

This clone was picked up a small number of times. This rearrangement joins TRBV7-9 to TRBJ2-1; 14 bases are a match to TRBD2. V shed 4 bases and J 15 bases; nucleotides not matched to a gene: 11. The CDR3 is 15 residues long. The germline gives CDR1 SEHNR, CDR2 FQNEAQ (reference sequence). The CDR3 DNA reads TGTGCCAGCAGCTCACCCGGGACTAGCGGGGGTGGGCCGTTCTTC. It codes for CASSSPGTSGGGPFF.